Presented here are 2 T cell receptor beta chains from one specimen sequenced in a study of control samples from healthy donors and cancer patients (dated by TCRdb to about 2020). The library was generated by the immunoSEQ multiplex PCR assay. Entries here come from immuneACCESS through TCRdb and include only in-frame sequences with V and J called. Some clones fail to appear in such tables; in the studies checked, an unresolved V gene covers under half of the shortfall, and the cause of the remainder is unknown. This sample has about 130,000 clones in its table, and more than 80% of those were observed once. The top ten clonotypes cover 2% to 2.5% of the sample. Sample: blood. These receptors originate from a man aged 18-30 years in good health.

This chain uses TRBV27 with TRBJ2-5; TRBD1 aligns across 7 bases. V gave up 5 bases and J gave up 5 bases; unmatched junction bases: 8. Germline lookup yields CDR1 MNHEY and CDR2 SMNVEV (reference sequence). This CDR3 comprises 14 residues. CDR3 sequence (DNA): TGTGCCAGCAGTGCATACAGGGGCGGTGAGACCCAGTACTTC. Amino acids: CASSAYRGGETQYF.

V usage is TRBV11-2 and J usage is TRBJ1-1; no definite D call. The V end was cut by 1 base, the J end by 10 bases, with 13 bases between. The CDR3 runs to 13 residues. The germline V gene has CDR1 SGHAT and CDR2 FQNNGV. CDR3 loop: CASSLGSVGRAFF. Here the CDR3 DNA reads TGTGCCAGCAGCTTAGGGTCGGTCGGACGAGCTTTCTTT. Looking up the rest from reference TRBV11-2 and TRBJ1-1 gives the full variable domain: EAGVAQSPRYKIIEKRQSVAFWCNPISGHATLYWYQQILGQGPKLLIQFQNNGVVDDSQLPKDRFSAERLKGVDSTLKIQPAKLEDSAVYLCASSLGSVGRAFFGQGTRLTVV.